The 27 T cell receptor beta chains reported below all come from one sample, sequenced in a study of T cells in Graves' hyperthyroidism and ophthalmopathy. Authors of the study amplified TCR beta CDR3 regions from RNA transcripts. The HTBI primer set served for first-round RT-PCR of the TCR CDR3. TCRdb used MiXCR to reprocess the multiplex PCR reads, holding one entry per CDR3 protein. The sample has more than 450,000 distinct CDR3 sequences; 12% to 15% are singletons. The specimen was blood. The source is a middle-aged woman with Graves' hyperthyroidism.

This clonotype turned up a few times. The J gene is TRBJ2-7, the V gene TRBV12-5, with a weak D call TRBD2 (5 bases). The CDR3 covers 12 residues. V was shortened by 6 bases and J by 8 bases, with 14 bases between the two germline ends. Germline loops: CDR1 LGHNT, CDR2 FRNRAP. The CDR3 spells CASGRVFWKQYF. CDR3 nucleotides: TGTGCTAGTGGGAGGGTCTTCTGGAAGCAGTACTTC.

The chain joins TRBV5-1 to TRBJ2-3, with TRBD2 matching over 11 bases. The V gene's germline CDR1 is SGHRS and CDR2 YFSETQ. V lost 0 bases, J lost 0 bases, and 6 bases stayed unmatched. The CDR3 runs to 18 residues. The CDR3 DNA is TGCGCCAGCAGCTTGGAGGCTAGCGGGAGGCCCAGCACAGATACGCAGTATTTT. Amino acid sequence: CASSLEASGRPSTDTQYF.

The sample holds one count of this clonotype. The chain combines TRBV28 with TRBJ2-5; 8 bases are a match to TRBD2. V lost 4 bases, J lost 4 bases, and 8 bases stayed unmatched. The CDR3 spans 15 residues. Per germline, CDR1 MDHEN and CDR2 SYDVKM. The CDR3 is CASSSQAAGGETQYF. The CDR3 nucleotides are TGTGCCAGCAGTTCCCAGGCGGCGGGGGGAGAGACCCAGTACTTC.

This clonotype was counted between two and nine times. This chain links TRBV27 with TRBJ2-1; 8 nucleotides match TRBD1. The V gene end was trimmed by 6 bases and the J gene end by 7 bases; junction bases not matched to a gene: 5. The CDR3 length is 13 residues. Germline-derived CDR1 and CDR2 are MNHEY and SMNVEV (reference sequence). The CDR3 here is CASSRQGWNEQFF. The CDR3 DNA is TGTGCCAGCAGCAGACAGGGGTGGAATGAGCAGTTCTTC.

This clonotype was observed a handful of times. The J gene is TRBJ2-1, the V gene TRBV5-1; 10 nucleotides line up with TRBD1. V lost 2 bases to trimming and J lost 4 bases; unmatched junction nucleotides: 3. The CDR3 contains 15 residues. Looked up from germline, CDR1 is SGHRS and CDR2 is YFSETQ. The CDR3 DNA reads TGCGCCAGCAGCTTTGGACAGGGGGATTACAATGAGCAGTTCTTC. This sequence encodes CASSFGQGDYNEQFF. Using reference TRBV5-1 and TRBJ2-1 for the parts outside the CDR3, the full variable domain is KAGVTQTPRYLIKTRGQQVTLSCSPISGHRSVSWYQQTPGQGLQFLFEYFSETQRNKGNFPGRFSGRQFSNSRSEMNVSTLELGDSALYLCASSFGQGDYNEQFFGPGTRLTVL.

Ten or more counts support this clonotype. This chain joins TRBV20-1 and TRBJ1-1; 7 nucleotides line up with TRBD1. Germline-derived CDR1 and CDR2 are DFQATT and SNEGSKA (reference sequence). CDR3 length: 12 residues. V gave up 5 bases and J gave up 4 bases; unmatched junction bases: 4. The CDR3 coding sequence is TGCAGTGCTTACAGGGGAAGCACTGAAGCTTTCTTT. It translates to CSAYRGSTEAFF.

This clonotype came up a few times. This chain joins TRBV7-9 and TRBJ2-1; D not resolved. The CDR3 has 11 amino acids. Trimming took 3 bases from V and 8 from J, leaving 5 bases between them. Per the germline V gene, CDR1 is SEHNR and CDR2 is FQNEAQ (reference sequence). CDR3 bases: TGTGCCAGCAGCTTTACTTATGAGCAGTTCTTC. It specifies CASSFTYEQFF. The full variable domain, completed using reference TRBV7-9 and TRBJ2-1, is DTGVSQNPRHKITKRGQNVTFRCDPISEHNRLYWYRQTLGQGPEFLTYFQNEAQLEKSRLLSDRFSAERPKGSFSTLEIQRTEQGDSAMYLCASSFTYEQFFGPGTRLTVL.

In its sample, this clonotype was seen many times. The chain carries TRBV2 and TRBJ1-5; D gene unclear. CDR3 length equals 14 residues. Between the trimmed V and J ends, which lost 1 base and 2 bases, there was a span of 6 bases. Germline V CDR1 and CDR2: SNHLY, FYNNEI. CDR3 protein: CASSEGRGNQPQHF. The CDR3 coding sequence is TGTGCCAGCAGTGAAGGCCGGGGCAATCAGCCCCAGCATTTT.

The table lists this clonotype with many counts. A much larger clone differs from this one at a single base, so this may be a read error. V is TRBV28 and J is TRBJ1-5, with D possibly matching TRBD1 (6 bases). The germline V gene has CDR1 MDHEN and CDR2 SYDVKM. The CDR3 has 15 residues. V was shortened by 1 base and J by 2 bases, with 9 bases between the two germline ends. The CDR3 loop is CASSLSAGGNQPQHF. CDR3 DNA: TGTGCCAGCAGTTTATCGGCAGGGGGCAATCAGCCCCAGCATTTT.

This clonotype was counted ten times or more. The chain has TRBV6-1 and TRBJ2-1, with 8 bases that match TRBD2. Per the germline V gene, CDR1 is MNHNS and CDR2 is SASEGT. The V gene end was trimmed by 4 bases and the J gene end by 10 bases; junction bases not matched to a gene: 3. CDR3 length: 12 residues. CDR3 loop: CASSGLAGEQFF. The CDR3 nucleotides are TGTGCCAGCAGTGGGCTAGCGGGCGAGCAGTTCTTC.

Many counts were recorded for this clonotype. The chain couples TRBV2 to TRBJ2-1; D gene uncertain. The length of the CDR3 is 13 residues. Germline V lookup: CDR1 SNHLY, CDR2 FYNNEI. V was cut by 2 bases and J by 4 bases, with 6 bases left in between. The CDR3 coding sequence is TGTGCCAGCAGTGAATCGGTTTACAATGAGCAGTTCTTC. As protein: CASSESVYNEQFF.

This clonotype was counted a few times. The CDR3 bases are TGTGCCAGCAGCCCGCCACAGGGAGAAGAGACCCAGTACTTC. The encoded protein is CASSPPQGEETQYF. The chain couples TRBV5-4 to TRBJ2-5; maybe TRBD1 (6 bases). CDR1 SGHNT and CDR2 YYREEE come from the germline V gene (reference sequence). Trimming shortened V by 4 bases and J by 3 bases, and 13 bases separated the two germline ends. The CDR3 runs 14 residues.

This clonotype was detected a few times. This chain links TRBV10-3 with TRBJ2-7, with 7 bases lining up with TRBD2. Trimming removed 6 bases from V and 6 bases from J; junction bases left unmatched: 5. The V gene's germline CDR1 is ENHRY and CDR2 SYGVKD. This CDR3 comprises 12 residues. CDR3 in amino acids: CAIRGGLGEQYF. Written as DNA, the CDR3 is TGTGCCATCAGGGGGGGGTTGGGCGAGCAGTACTTC.

This clonotype was seen repeatedly, ten times or more. This chain joins TRBV9 and TRBJ2-1; 12 bases align to TRBD2. Trimming removed 0 bases from V and 8 bases from J; junction bases left unmatched: 6. Germline CDR1 is SGDLS and CDR2 is YYNGEE. There are 16 residues in the CDR3. The CDR3 reads CASSVATSGSLYEQFF. As DNA, the CDR3 is TGTGCCAGCAGCGTAGCGACTAGCGGGAGTTTGTATGAGCAGTTCTTC.

This clonotype has more than one count but fewer than ten. The chain recombines TRBV25-1 with TRBJ1-1; 10 bases are a match to TRBD1. Looked up from germline, CDR1 is MGHDK and CDR2 is SYGVNS. CDR3 length: 16 amino acids. V shed 5 bases, J shed 5 bases, and the junction held 11 bases outside the gene matches. For the CDR3, the DNA is TGTGCCAGCAGTAACCTACCGGGACAGGGGACTACTGAAGCTTTCTTT. Its protein product is CASSNLPGQGTTEAFF.

Ten or more counts support this clonotype. The chain is built from TRBV27 and TRBJ1-5; 7 bases fit TRBD1. The junction had 10 bases not matched to a gene; V was cut back by 5 bases and J by 3 bases. Germline assignment: CDR1 MNHEY and CDR2 SMNVEV (reference sequence). CDR3 size: 16 residues. DNA of the CDR3: TGTGCCAGCAGTCCCGGCCCGGGACAGAACAATCAGCCCCAGCATTTT. Amino acid sequence: CASSPGPGQNNQPQHF.

In this sample, this clonotype turned up many times. The chain recombines TRBV2 with TRBJ2-7; D unresolved. Germline-derived CDR1 and CDR2 are SNHLY and FYNNEI. Trimming left V 7 bases short and J 5 bases short, with 12 bases between. CDR3 length: 12 residues. CDR3 sequence reads: CASTPAAHEQYF. In nucleotides, the CDR3 is TGTGCCAGCACTCCGGCAGCCCACGAGCAGTACTTC. Full variable domain (outside the CDR3, taken from reference TRBV2 and TRBJ2-7): EPEVTQTPSHQVTQMGQEVILRCVPISNHLYFYWYRQILGQKVEFLVSFYNNEISEKSEIFDDQFSVERPDGSNFTLKIRSTKLEDSAMYFCASTPAAHEQYFGPGTRLTVT.

V usage is TRBV30 and J usage is TRBJ1-5; possible D gene TRBD1, 6 bases. The CDR3 contains 17 residues. Trimming shortened V by 2 bases and J by 0 bases, and 17 bases separated the two germline ends. CDR1 and CDR2 (germline): GTSNPN, SVGIG (reference sequence). The CDR3 sequence is CAWSTGKTPYSNQPQHF. The CDR3 DNA reads TGTGCCTGGAGTACAGGGAAAACTCCCTATAGCAATCAGCCCCAGCATTTT.

This clonotype was seen ten or more times. The V gene is TRBV20-1, the J gene TRBJ2-3; the D gene is possibly TRBD1 (5 bases). Germline CDR1 is DFQATT and CDR2 is SNEGSKA (reference sequence). The CDR3 runs to 13 residues. V was pared by 5 bases and J by 2 bases, with 11 bases between. CDR3 sequence reads: CSAGRRDTDTQYF. For the CDR3, the DNA is TGCAGTGCTGGACGCAGGGACACAGATACGCAGTATTTT.

This clonotype has ten or more counts. The V call is TRBV6-1, the J call TRBJ2-1, with 10 bases fitting TRBD1. This CDR3 comprises 14 residues. Germline V gene sequence: CDR1 MNHNS, CDR2 SASEGT. With 6 bases clipped from V and 5 bases from J, the junction kept 4 bases outside the gene matches. DNA for the CDR3: TGTGCCAGCAGACCCGGGACAGGGGACAATGAGCAGTTCTTC. Its translation: CASRPGTGDNEQFF.

This clonotype was seen repeatedly, ten times or more. This sequence joins TRBV20-1 and TRBJ2-7; the D gene is possibly TRBD1 (6 bases). This CDR3 spans 15 amino acids. The germline CDR1 and CDR2 sequences are DFQATT and SNEGSKA (reference sequence). Trimming removed 6 bases at V and 3 bases at J, with 21 bases between. Written as DNA, the CDR3 is TGCAGTGCCCTAAATCCCCGGGACACTGTCTACGAGCAGTACTTC. Amino acids: CSALNPRDTVYEQYF.

This clonotype was counted many times. J is TRBJ2-5 and V is TRBV7-6, with 9 bases matching TRBD1. Germline CDR1 is SGHVS and CDR2 is FNYEAQ. CDR3 length: 19 residues. The J segment lost 1 base and the V segment lost 5 bases, leaving 17 bases of the junction unmatched. Written as DNA, the CDR3 is TGTGCCAGCAGCCCTAGACCGCCGGGACAGGGAGGGGTCCAAGAGACCCAGTACTTC. Translating it yields CASSPRPPGQGGVQETQYF.

This clonotype was recorded at least ten times. This sequence joins TRBV12-3 or TRBV12-4 and TRBJ2-3; a weak D match, TRBD2 (6 bases). CDR3 length: 16 residues. The germline V and J ends were trimmed by 1 base and 1 base, with 12 bases remaining between them. CDR3 in DNA: TGTGCCAGCAGTTTAGGGTCTAGCGTGGGCACAGATACGCAGTATTTT. This encodes CASSLGSSVGTDTQYF.

In its sample, this clonotype was seen many times. The chain employs TRBV20-1 and TRBJ1-2; 8 nucleotides align to TRBD1. V shed 1 base and J 4 bases; nucleotides not matched to a gene: 8. The CDR3 is 15 amino acids. Per germline, CDR1 DFQATT and CDR2 SNEGSKA (reference sequence). CDR3 DNA sequence: TGCAGTGCTAGAGCCGGGACAGGCCTGGGCTATGGCTACACCTTC. This gives the protein CSARAGTGLGYGYTF.

The genes are TRBV12-3 or TRBV12-4 and TRBJ2-7, with TRBD2 identical over 10 bases. The CDR3 covers 14 residues. Trimming at V came to 5 bases and at J to 3 bases, leaving 4 bases not matched to a gene. CDR3 sequence: CASSKREGNYEQYF. CDR3 coding DNA: TGTGCCAGCAGTAAGCGGGAGGGGAACTACGAGCAGTACTTC.

This clonotype was detected ten times or more. The DNA for the CDR3 is TGCGCCAGCAGCTTGGCCCTAGCGGGCCAAGGGGCAGATACGCAGTATTTT. This gives the protein CASSLALAGQGADTQYF. This chain links TRBV5-1 with TRBJ2-3; the match to TRBD2 covers 8 bases. The germline V gene encodes CDR1 SGHRS and CDR2 YFSETQ. The CDR3 totals 17 residues. The V and J ends lost 0 bases and 4 bases, in that order; junction bases with no gene match: 10.

This clonotype was counted at least ten times. The chain links TRBV7-2 to TRBJ2-5; maybe TRBD1 (7 bases). Looked up from germline, CDR1 is SGHTA and CDR2 is FQGNSA. The CDR3 loop spans 15 amino acids. Trimming stripped 2 bases from V and 2 bases from J, with 12 bases between. The CDR3 spells CASSLFQGGQETQYF. DNA of the CDR3: TGTGCCAGCAGCTTATTCCAGGGGGGTCAAGAGACCCAGTACTTC.